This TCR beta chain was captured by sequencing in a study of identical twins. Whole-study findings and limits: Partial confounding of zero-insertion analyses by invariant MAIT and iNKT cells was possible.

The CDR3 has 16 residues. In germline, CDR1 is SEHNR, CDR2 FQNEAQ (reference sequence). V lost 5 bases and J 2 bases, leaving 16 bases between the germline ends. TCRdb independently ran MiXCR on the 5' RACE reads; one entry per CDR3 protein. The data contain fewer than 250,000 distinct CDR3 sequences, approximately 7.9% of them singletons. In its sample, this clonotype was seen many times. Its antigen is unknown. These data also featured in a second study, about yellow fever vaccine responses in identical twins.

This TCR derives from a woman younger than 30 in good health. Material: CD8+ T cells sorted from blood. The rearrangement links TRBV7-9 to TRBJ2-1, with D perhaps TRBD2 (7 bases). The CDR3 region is CASSQPRGAPYNEQFF. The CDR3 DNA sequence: TGTGCCAGCAGCCAACCTCGGGGGGCTCCCTACAATGAGCAGTTCTTC.